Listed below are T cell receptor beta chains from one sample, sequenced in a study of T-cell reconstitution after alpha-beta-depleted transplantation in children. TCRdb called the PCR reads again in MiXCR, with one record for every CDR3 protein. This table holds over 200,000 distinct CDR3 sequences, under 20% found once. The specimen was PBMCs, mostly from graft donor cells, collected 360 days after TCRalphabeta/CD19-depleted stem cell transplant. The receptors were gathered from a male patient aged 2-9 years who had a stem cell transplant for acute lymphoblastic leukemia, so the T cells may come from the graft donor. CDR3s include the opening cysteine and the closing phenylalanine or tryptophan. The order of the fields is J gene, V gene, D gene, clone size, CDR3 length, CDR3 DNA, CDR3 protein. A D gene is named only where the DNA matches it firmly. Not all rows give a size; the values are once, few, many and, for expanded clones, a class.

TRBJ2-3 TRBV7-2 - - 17 TGTGCCAGCAGCCCTATGCCGGACCAGGAATTCACAGATACGCAGTATTTT CASSPMPDQEFTDTQYF
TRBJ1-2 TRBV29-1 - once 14 TGCAGCGTTGAGGTACTTCCAGGGGCAGATGGCTACACCTTC CSVEVLPGADGYTF
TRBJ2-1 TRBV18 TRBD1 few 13 TGTGCCAGCTCACGGCGACAGGGCAATGAGCAGTTCTTC CASSRRQGNEQFF
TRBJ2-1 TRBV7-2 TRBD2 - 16 TGTGCCAGCAGCTTAGCGCTGGGGGGGTCCTACAATGAGCAGTTCTTC CASSLALGGSYNEQFF
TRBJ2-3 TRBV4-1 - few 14 TGCGCCAGCAGCTCACGGATCAGCACAGATACGCAGTATTTT CASSSRISTDTQYF
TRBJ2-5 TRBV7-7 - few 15 TGTGCCAGCAGCTTAGGGTTGGGGCTGACAGAGACCCAGTACTTC CASSLGLGLTETQYF
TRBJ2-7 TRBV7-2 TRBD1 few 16 TGTGCCAGCAGCCCCAGATGGGGACAGGGGGCTATCGCCCAGTACTTC CASSPRWGQGAIAQYF
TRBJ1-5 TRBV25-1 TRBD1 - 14 TGTGCCAGCAGTGAACGGGACAGAGATCAGCCCCAGCATTTT CASSERDRDQPQHF
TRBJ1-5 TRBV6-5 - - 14 TGTGCCAGCAGTTACGGGGACGGGGGTCAGCCCCAGCATTTT CASSYGDGGQPQHF
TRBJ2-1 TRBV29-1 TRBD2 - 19 TGCAGCGTCCTAACTAGCGGGAGAAGGACGGCTTCGGCACGGGCTGAGCAGTTCTTC CSVLTSGRRTASARAEQFF
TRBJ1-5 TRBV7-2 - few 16 TGTGCCAGCAGCTGGGCGAACAGTTATAGCAATCAGCCCCAGCATTTT CASSWANSYSNQPQHF
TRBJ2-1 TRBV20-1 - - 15 TGCAGTGCTTCCTGGGACCGGGGGGCTATTGATGAGCAGTTCTTC CSASWDRGAIDEQFF
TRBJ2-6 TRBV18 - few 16 TGTGCCAGCTCACCACCGGGGGTTCCTGGGGCCAACGTCCTGACTTTC CASSPPGVPGANVLTF
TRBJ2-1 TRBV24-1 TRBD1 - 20 TGTGCCACCAGTGACCCTCGACAGGGAAGGAACTTCAAGGGGGAGAATGAGCAGTTCTTC CATSDPRQGRNFKGENEQFF
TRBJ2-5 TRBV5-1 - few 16 TGCGCCAGCAGCTTGTCGGCACCTCAAGAGGTGGAGACCCAGTACTTC CASSLSAPQEVETQYF
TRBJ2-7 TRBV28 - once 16 TGTGCCGTCTCCTCGGAGGGGGTCTTGGGCACCTACGAGCAGTACTTC CAVSSEGVLGTYEQYF
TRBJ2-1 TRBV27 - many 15 TGTGCCAGCAGTCCTCTGGAGCGGATAATCAATGAGCAGTTCTTC CASSPLERIINEQFF
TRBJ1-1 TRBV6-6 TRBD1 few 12 TGTGCCAGCAGTCCGCCGGACAGGGGGGCTTTCTTT CASSPPDRGAFF
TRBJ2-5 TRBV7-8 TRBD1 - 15 TGTGCCAGCAGCACCTGGGACAGGGGGCCAGAGACCCAGTACTTC CASSTWDRGPETQYF
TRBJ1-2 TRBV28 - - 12 TGTGCCAGCAGTGCCGGGACACCAGGCTACACCTTC CASSAGTPGYTF
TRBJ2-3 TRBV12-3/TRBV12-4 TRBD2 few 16 TGTGCCAGCAGTGGCGCGGGGGGCCCTTCCACAGATACGCAGTATTTT CASSGAGGPSTDTQYF
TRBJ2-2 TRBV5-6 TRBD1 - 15 TGTGCCAGCAGCGACGCGGGACAGGGTTCCGGGGAGCTGTTTTTT CASSDAGQGSGELFF
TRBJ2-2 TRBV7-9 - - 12 TGTGCCAGCAGCAAGAACACCGGGGAGCTGTTTTTT CASSKNTGELFF
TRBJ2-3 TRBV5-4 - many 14 TGTGCCAGCAGCTTGTTGGGGGGCTTAGATACGCAGTATTTT CASSLLGGLDTQYF
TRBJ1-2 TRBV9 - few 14 TGTGCCAGCAGCGTAGCGACGGCTAACTATGGCTACACCTTC CASSVATANYGYTF
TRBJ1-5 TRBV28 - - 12 TGTGCCAGCAGTTTCCCGGGTCAGCCCCAGCATTTT CASSFPGQPQHF
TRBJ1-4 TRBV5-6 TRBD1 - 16 TGTGCCAGCAGCTTGCAGGGGGCCCGACCTAATGAAAAACTGTTTTTT CASSLQGARPNEKLFF
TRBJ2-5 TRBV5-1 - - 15 TGCGCCAGCAGCTTAAGACAGGTCGAAGAAGAGACCCAGTACTTC CASSLRQVEEETQYF
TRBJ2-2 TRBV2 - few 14 TGTGCCAGCAGGAGGGGGGCCGGATCCGGGGAGCTGTTTTTT CASRRGAGSGELFF
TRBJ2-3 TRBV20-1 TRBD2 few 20 TGCAGTGCTAGAGTGGTTGCGGGACTAGCGGATTTGGCAAGACCCGATACGCAGTATTTT CSARVVAGLADLARPDTQYF
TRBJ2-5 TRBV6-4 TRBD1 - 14 TGTGCCAGCAGTGATTTGACAGGGAGAGAGACCCAGTACTTC CASSDLTGRETQYF
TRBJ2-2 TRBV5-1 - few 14 TGCGCCAGCAGCTGGGGGACTTCTTCCGGGGAGCTGTTTTTT CASSWGTSSGELFF
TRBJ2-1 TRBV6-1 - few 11 TGTGCCAGCAGTGGGAGCGGTGAGCAGTTCTTC CASSGSGEQFF
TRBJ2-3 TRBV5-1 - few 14 TGCGCCAGCAGCTTGTCCCCAAGCACAGATACGCAGTATTTT CASSLSPSTDTQYF
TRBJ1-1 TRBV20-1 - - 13 TGCAGTGCTAGGGGAAATTACAACACTGAAGCTTTCTTT CSARGNYNTEAFF
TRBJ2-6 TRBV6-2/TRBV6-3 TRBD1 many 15 TGTGCCAGCCTGGACAGGGATGGTGGGGCCAACGTCCTGACTTTC CASLDRDGGANVLTF